The source of this T cell receptor (beta chain) is a study of monozygotic twins with inflammatory bowel disease. The CDR3 contains 11 residues. Germline assignment: CDR1 MNHEY and CDR2 SVGEGT. TCRdb re-analyzed the 5' RACE reads; it lists each CDR3 protein once, without DNA. The table lists a few hundred thousand distinct CDR3 sequences. The receptor was isolated from a human donor with ulcerative colitis or Crohn's disease, or a healthy co-twin of an affected twin (not recorded which). The sequenced sample was blood. This chain joins TRBV6-2 or TRBV6-3 and TRBJ1-1. The CDR3 spells CASTRRAEAFF.